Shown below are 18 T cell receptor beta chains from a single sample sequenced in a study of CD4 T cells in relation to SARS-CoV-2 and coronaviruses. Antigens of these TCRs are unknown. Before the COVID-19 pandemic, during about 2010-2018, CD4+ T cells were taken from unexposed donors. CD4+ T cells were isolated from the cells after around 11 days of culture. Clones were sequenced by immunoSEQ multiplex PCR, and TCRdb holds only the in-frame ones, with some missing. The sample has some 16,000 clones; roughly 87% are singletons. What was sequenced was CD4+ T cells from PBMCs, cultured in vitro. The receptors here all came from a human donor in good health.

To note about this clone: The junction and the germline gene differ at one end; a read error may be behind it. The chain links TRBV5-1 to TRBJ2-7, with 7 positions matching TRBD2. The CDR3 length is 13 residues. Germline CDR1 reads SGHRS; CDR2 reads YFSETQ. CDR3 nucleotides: TGCGACAGCAGCCCGGGGGGTCCCGAAAAGCAGTACTTC. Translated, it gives CDSSPGGPEKQYF.

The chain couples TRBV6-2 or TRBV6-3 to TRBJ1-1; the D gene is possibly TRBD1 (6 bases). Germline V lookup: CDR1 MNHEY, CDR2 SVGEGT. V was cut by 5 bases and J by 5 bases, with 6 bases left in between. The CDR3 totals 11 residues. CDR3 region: CASSQGTEAFF. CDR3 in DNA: TGTGCCAGCAGTCAGGGGACTGAAGCTTTCTTT.

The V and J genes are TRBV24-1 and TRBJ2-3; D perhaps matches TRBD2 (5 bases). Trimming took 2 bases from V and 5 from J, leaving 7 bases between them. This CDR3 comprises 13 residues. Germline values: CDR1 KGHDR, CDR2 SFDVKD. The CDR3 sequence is CATSDSSLDTQYF. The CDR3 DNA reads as TGTGCCACCAGTGATTCTAGCCTAGATACGCAGTATTTT.

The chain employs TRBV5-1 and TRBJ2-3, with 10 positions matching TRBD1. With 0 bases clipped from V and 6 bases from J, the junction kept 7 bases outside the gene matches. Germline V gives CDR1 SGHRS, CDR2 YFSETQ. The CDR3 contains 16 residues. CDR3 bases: TGCGCCAGCAGCTTGGCCGACAGGGGGCGCTGGGATACGCAGTATTTT. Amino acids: CASSLADRGRWDTQYF.

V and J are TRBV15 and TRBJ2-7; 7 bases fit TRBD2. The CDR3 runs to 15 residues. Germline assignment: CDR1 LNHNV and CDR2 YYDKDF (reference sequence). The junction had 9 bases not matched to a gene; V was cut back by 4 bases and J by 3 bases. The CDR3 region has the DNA TGTGCCACCAGCACCGAACGGGGACTACACTACGAGCAGTACTTC. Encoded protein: CATSTERGLHYEQYF.

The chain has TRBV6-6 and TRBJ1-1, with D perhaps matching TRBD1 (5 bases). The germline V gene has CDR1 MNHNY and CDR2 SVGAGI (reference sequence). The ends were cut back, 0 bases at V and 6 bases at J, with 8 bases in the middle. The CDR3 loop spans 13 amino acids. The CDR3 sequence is CASSYSRVSEAFF. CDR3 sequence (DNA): TGTGCCAGCAGTTACTCCAGGGTTTCTGAAGCTTTCTTT.

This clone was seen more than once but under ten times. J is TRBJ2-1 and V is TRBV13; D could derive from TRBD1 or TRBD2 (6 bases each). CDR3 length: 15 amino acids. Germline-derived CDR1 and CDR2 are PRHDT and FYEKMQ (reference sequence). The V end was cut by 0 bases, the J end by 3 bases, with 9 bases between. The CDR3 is CASSLGGGNYNEQFF. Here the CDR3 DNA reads TGTGCCAGCAGCTTAGGGGGGGGCAACTACAATGAGCAGTTCTTC.

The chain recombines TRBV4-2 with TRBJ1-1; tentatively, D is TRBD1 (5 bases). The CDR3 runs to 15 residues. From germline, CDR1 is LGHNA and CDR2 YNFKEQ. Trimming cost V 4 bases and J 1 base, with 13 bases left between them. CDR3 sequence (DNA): TGTGCCAGCAGCCTTAGCGGAGGGGCGAACACTGAAGCTTTCTTT. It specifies CASSLSGGANTEAFF.

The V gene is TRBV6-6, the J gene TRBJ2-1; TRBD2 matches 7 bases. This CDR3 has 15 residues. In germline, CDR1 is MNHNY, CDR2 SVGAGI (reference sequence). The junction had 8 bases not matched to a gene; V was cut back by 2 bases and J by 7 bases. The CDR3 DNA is TGTGCCAGCAGTTACGGCGGTAGCGGGCGAAATGAGCAGTTCTTC. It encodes CASSYGGSGRNEQFF.

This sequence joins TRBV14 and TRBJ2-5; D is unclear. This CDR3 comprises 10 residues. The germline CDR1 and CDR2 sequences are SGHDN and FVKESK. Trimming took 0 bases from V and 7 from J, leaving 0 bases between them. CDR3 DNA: TGTGCCAGCAGCCAAGAGACCCAGTACTTC. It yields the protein CASSQETQYF.

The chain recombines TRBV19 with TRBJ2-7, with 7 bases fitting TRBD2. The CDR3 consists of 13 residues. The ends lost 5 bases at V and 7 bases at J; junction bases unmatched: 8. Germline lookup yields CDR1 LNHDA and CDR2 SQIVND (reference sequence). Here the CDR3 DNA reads TGTGCCAGTAGTGGCGGACTAGGCAGGGAGCAGTACTTC. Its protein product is CASSGGLGREQYF. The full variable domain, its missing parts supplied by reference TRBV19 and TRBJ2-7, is DGGITQSPKYLFRKEGQNVTLSCEQNLNHDAMYWYRQDPGQGLRLIYYSQIVNDFQKGDIAEGYSVSREKKESFPLTVTSAQKNPTAFYLCASSGGLGREQYFGPGTRLTVT.

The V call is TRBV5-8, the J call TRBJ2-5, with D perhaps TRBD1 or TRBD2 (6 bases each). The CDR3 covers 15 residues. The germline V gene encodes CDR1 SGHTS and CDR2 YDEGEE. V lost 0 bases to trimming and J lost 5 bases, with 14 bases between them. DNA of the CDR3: TGTGCCAGCAGCTTGGTGTGGGGGGCACGTGAGACCCAGTACTTC. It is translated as CASSLVWGARETQYF.

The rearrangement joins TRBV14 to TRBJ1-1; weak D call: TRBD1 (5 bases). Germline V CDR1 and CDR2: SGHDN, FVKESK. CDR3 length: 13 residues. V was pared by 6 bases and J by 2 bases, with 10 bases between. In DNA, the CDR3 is TGTGCCAGCAGTTGGGGCACCAACACTGAAGCTTTCTTT. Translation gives CASSWGTNTEAFF.

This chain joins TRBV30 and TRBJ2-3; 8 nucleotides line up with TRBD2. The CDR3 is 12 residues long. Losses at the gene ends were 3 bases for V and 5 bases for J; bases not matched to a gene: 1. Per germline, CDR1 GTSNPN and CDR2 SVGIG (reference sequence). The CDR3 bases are TGTGCCTGGAGAGCGGGAGTAGATACGCAGTATTTT. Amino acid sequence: CAWRAGVDTQYF.

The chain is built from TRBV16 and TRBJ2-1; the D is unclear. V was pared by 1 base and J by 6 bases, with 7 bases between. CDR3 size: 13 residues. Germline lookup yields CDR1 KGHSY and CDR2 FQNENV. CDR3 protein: CASSQWLGNEQFF. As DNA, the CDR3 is TGTGCCAGCAGCCAATGGTTAGGCAATGAGCAGTTCTTC.

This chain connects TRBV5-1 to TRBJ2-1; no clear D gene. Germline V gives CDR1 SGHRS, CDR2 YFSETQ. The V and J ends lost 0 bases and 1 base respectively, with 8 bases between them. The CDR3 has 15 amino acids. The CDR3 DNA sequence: TGCGCCAGCAGCTTGGAACTTTCATCCTACAATGAGCAGTTCTTC. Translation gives CASSLELSSYNEQFF.

For the CDR3, the DNA is TGTGCCAGTAGTACAGCTCCGAACACCGGGGAGCTGTTTTTT. Protein: CASSTAPNTGELFF. The chain recombines TRBV19 with TRBJ2-2; no clear D. V lost 4 bases to trimming and J lost 0 bases, with 6 bases between them. CDR1 LNHDA and CDR2 SQIVND come from the germline V gene (reference sequence). The CDR3 has 14 residues.

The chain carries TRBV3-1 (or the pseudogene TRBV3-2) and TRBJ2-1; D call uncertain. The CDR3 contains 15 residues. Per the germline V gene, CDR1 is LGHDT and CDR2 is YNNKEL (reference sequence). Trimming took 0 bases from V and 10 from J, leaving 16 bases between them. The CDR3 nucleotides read TGTGCCAGCAGCCAAGAACCCCACCCACTTAAGGAGCAGTTCTTC. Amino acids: CASSQEPHPLKEQFF.